This T cell receptor beta chain was documented in a study of a mutant IDH1 vaccine in newly diagnosed glioma. Across the study: Therapy received beforehand was radiotherapy, temozolomide, or both, with most patients given both.

Noted time point: week 35, safety follow-up. The vaccine gave 300 ug of a 20-mer mutant IDH1 peptide subcutaneously per dose. Comment on this clone: Its matching antigen is unknown.

Only in-frame clones appear in the TCRdb table, and some are missing; sequencing was by immunoSEQ multiplex PCR. The profile shows about 50,000 clones, 92% of them singletons. The clonotype comes from a man aged 50-59 years with glioma. The material sequenced was PBMCs, taken from a glioma patient whose treatment included an IDH1 peptide vaccine.

The CDR3 loop is CASSPYRETEAFF. CDR3 DNA: TGTGCCAGCAGCCCGTACAGGGAAACTGAAGCTTTCTTT. V gene TRBV11-1 combines with J gene TRBJ1-1; possible D gene TRBD1, 6 bases. Looked up from germline, CDR1 is SGHAT and CDR2 is FQDESV (reference sequence). The CDR3 spans 13 residues. Deletions cut 5 bases from V and 5 bases from J, with 12 bases between.